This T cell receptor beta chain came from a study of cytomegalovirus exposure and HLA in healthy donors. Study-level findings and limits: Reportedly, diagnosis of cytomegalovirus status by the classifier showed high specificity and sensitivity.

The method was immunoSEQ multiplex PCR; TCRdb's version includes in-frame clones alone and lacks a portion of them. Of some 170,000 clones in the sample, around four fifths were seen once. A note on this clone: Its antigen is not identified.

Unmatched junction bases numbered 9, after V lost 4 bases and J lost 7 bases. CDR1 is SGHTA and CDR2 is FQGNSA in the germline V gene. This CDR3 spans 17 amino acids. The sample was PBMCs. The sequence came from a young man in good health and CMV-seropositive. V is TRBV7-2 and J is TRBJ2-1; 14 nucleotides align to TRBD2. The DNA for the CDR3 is TGTGCCAGCAGCTCTAGACTAGCGGGGGGGCCAGCGAATGAGCAGTTCTTC. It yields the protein CASSSRLAGGPANEQFF.